This note documents a single T cell receptor (beta chain) sequence. The data derive from a study of blood T cell repertoires in COVID-19. Germline CDR1 reads SNHLY; CDR2 reads FYNNEI. The CDR3 covers 14 residues. Trimming at V came to 4 bases and at J to 5 bases, leaving 5 bases not matched to a gene. Data came from immunoSEQ multiplex PCR; TCRdb stores just in-frame clones and leaves some out. The profile covers roughly 250,000 clones, with 85% to 90% appearing a single time and 2% to 3% taken by the ten largest. Sample: PBMCs or T cells enriched from blood (not recorded which). The sequence derives from a woman under 30 who had recovered from COVID-19. V usage is TRBV2 and J usage is TRBJ2-3; 8 bases are shared with TRBD2. Here the CDR3 DNA reads TGTGCCAGCAGTGTGGGGCTAGCGGGAGATACGCAGTATTTT. This translates into CASSVGLAGDTQYF.